Below are 11 T cell receptor beta chains sequenced from a single sample in a study of blood T cells in healthy people across ages (dated by TCRdb to the mid-2010s). Library method: 5' RACE. Data came from an Illumina HiSeq 2500. The second PCR ran for roughly 7 to 11 cycles and used a J-beta primer mix along with a sample-barcoded 5' primer. TCRdb trimmed the raw reads at Q25, called clones with MiXCR and kept productive beta chains. Rows are combined by CDR3 protein, so each entry shows the most common genes and DNA. This sample gives approximately 360,000 distinct CDR3 sequences in total; 45% to 65% of them show up just once. Clones ranked in the top ten supply under 65% of the sample. Sequencing was performed on blood. These receptor sequences come from a man in his 60s in good health.

This clonotype was found a few times. The genes are TRBV5-1 and TRBJ2-1, with 12 bases aligning to TRBD2. CDR1 SGHRS and CDR2 YFSETQ come from the germline V gene. The CDR3 extends over 16 amino acids. V was pared by 0 bases and J by 4 bases, with 2 bases of the junction left unmatched. CDR3 loop: CASSLGTSGAYNEQFF. CDR3 coding DNA: TGCGCCAGCAGCTTGGGGACTAGCGGGGCTTACAATGAGCAGTTCTTC.

This sequence joins TRBV5-1 and TRBJ2-7, with 8 bases identical to TRBD2. The CDR3 runs 15 residues. J was trimmed by 6 bases and V by 2 bases; bases with no gene match: 10. Germline lookup yields CDR1 SGHRS and CDR2 YFSETQ. DNA of the CDR3: TGCGCCAGCAGCTTTGATGTTAGCGGGGAGGGCGAGCAGTACTTC. Translation: CASSFDVSGEGEQYF.

This clonotype occurred a few times. The V and J genes are TRBV6-5 and TRBJ1-5; 8 positions match TRBD1. The CDR3 spans 13 residues. Germline V CDR1 and CDR2: MNHEY, SVGAGI. Germline trimming cut 4 bases from V and 5 bases from J; bases unmatched to any gene: 1. CDR3 region: CASSSTGDQPQHF. The CDR3 DNA follows: TGTGCCAGCAGTTCGACAGGGGATCAGCCCCAGCATTTT.

DNA of the CDR3: TGTGCCACCCGGACAGGGGGCCTCTCCAACACTGAAGCTTTCTTT. Translated: CATRTGGLSNTEAFF. The gene calls are TRBV27 and TRBJ1-1; 11 bases are shared with TRBD1. CDR1 is MNHEY and CDR2 is SMNVEV in the germline V gene (reference sequence). The V and J ends lost 10 bases and 2 bases, in that order; junction bases with no gene match: 9. CDR3 length equals 15 residues.

This clonotype was seen repeatedly, ten times or more. The genes are TRBV5-1 and TRBJ2-7, with 8 positions matching TRBD1. CDR1 and CDR2 from the germline V gene are SGHRS and YFSETQ. This CDR3 has 15 amino acids. V lost 0 bases and J lost 6; bases outside the gene matches: 8. The CDR3 reads CASSLGGTGGSEQYF. In DNA, the CDR3 is TGCGCCAGCAGCTTGGGCGGGACAGGAGGTAGCGAGCAGTACTTC. Variable domain in full (rest from reference TRBV5-1 and TRBJ2-7): KAGVTQTPRYLIKTRGQQVTLSCSPISGHRSVSWYQQTPGQGLQFLFEYFSETQRNKGNFPGRFSGRQFSNSRSEMNVSTLELGDSALYLCASSLGGTGGSEQYFGPGTRLTVT.

J is TRBJ2-1 and V is TRBV20-1, with D tentatively TRBD2 (6 bases). Germline CDR1 DFQATT, CDR2 SNEGSKA (reference sequence). This CDR3 is built from 15 residues. Trimming removed 0 bases at V and 3 bases at J, with 12 bases between. CDR3 coding DNA: TGCAGTGCTAGAGATGCGGGGTCAAGCTACAATGAGCAGTTCTTC. This codes for CSARDAGSSYNEQFF.

This clonotype was found a few times. The chain links TRBV10-3 to TRBJ2-5; TRBD2 might be the D (5 bases). The CDR3 runs to 13 residues. The V gene's germline CDR1 is ENHRY and CDR2 SYGVKD. Trimming removed 7 bases at V and 2 bases at J, with 11 bases between. The CDR3 protein is CAIMEDGQETQYF. For the CDR3, the DNA is TGTGCCATCATGGAGGACGGTCAAGAGACCCAGTACTTC.

The V gene is TRBV27, the J gene TRBJ1-4; tentatively, D is TRBD1 (6 bases). CDR1 and CDR2 from the germline V gene are MNHEY and SMNVEV (reference sequence). The V gene lost 5 bases and the J gene lost 3 bases, with 13 bases spanning the gap. The CDR3 contains 15 residues. The DNA for the CDR3 is TGTGCCAGCAGTGGGCAGGGGCGATCTAATGAAAAACTGTTTTTT. Its translation: CASSGQGRSNEKLFF. The full variable domain, its missing parts supplied by reference TRBV27 and TRBJ1-4, is EAQVTQNPRYLITVTGKKLTVTCSQNMNHEYMSWYRQDPGLGLRQIYYSMNVEVTDKGDVPEGYKVSRKEKRNFPLILESPSPNQTSLYFCASSGQGRSNEKLFFGSGTQLSVL.

The table lists this clonotype with a few counts. The chain has TRBV10-3 and TRBJ2-1; the D gene is possibly TRBD2 (6 bases). Germline lookup yields CDR1 ENHRY and CDR2 SYGVKD. V shed 9 bases and J shed 6 bases, with 18 bases lying between them. This CDR3 spans 14 amino acids. CDR3 residues: CAIRAGPSSNEQFF. DNA for the CDR3: TGTGCCATACGAGCGGGTCCCTCATCCAATGAGCAGTTCTTC.

The count of this clonotype is one. This may be a read error, as it is one base from a much larger clone. The V and J genes are TRBV16 and TRBJ2-1; TRBD1 is a possible D gene (6 bases). This CDR3 is built from 16 residues. CDR1 is KGHSY and CDR2 is FQNENV in the germline V gene. V was trimmed by 4 bases and J by 10 bases, leaving 23 bases between them. CDR3 bases: TGTGCCAGCAGCCCAATGGGGGCTGGACTTAGCTACGAGCAGTTCTTC. It yields the protein CASSPMGAGLSYEQFF.

The gene calls are TRBV5-6 and TRBJ2-5, with a tentative D call TRBD1 (5 bases). Trimming stripped 0 bases from V and 1 base from J, with 10 bases between. CDR1 SGHDT and CDR2 YYEEEE come from the germline V gene. This CDR3 spans 15 amino acids. CDR3 loop: CASSLAGQGQETQYF. The CDR3 region has the DNA TGTGCCAGCAGCTTGGCCGGGCAGGGCCAAGAGACCCAGTACTTC.